The sequence of this T cell receptor beta chain was determined in a study of blood T cell repertoires in COVID-19 (dated by TCRdb to 2018 to 2020). Notes on the research overall: Samples covering the acute and convalescent phases of COVID-19 were provided by collaborators in the United States, Italy and Spain. The prospective study material was composed of cDNA or gDNA derived from T cells, B-cell-depleted T cells, or PBMCs. Deeply sampled blood TCRbeta repertoires from subjects exposed to, actively infected with, or recovered from COVID-19 were included in the dataset. The repertoires were released in a freely available public database meant as a resource for research on the immune response to SARS-CoV-2. The samples were drawn from two sources: the first 160 participants of the ongoing ImmuneRACE study, and 1,000 to 1,500 subjects contributed by 6 global collaborators. The sample metadata nearly always contained a de-identified subject ID, COVID-19 status, age in years and sex. Where HLA class I and class II types were available, the types were taken from metadata supplied by the sample provider, not from assay-based typing.

Collaborating institutions collected whole blood in K2EDTA tubes following their own protocols. For TCRbeta analysis, collaborators shipped samples in one of three forms: frozen whole blood, isolated PBMCs, or DNA extracted from either of those sample types. TCRbeta CDR3 regions were amplified from genomic DNA by means of the immunoSEQ Assay, a bias-controlled multiplex PCR. The paper's processing steps were these. Nucleated cell counts per sample were estimated from amplification of reference gene primers within the assay. Sequence reads were collapsed and filtered to measure the absolute abundance of every unique TCRbeta CDR3 rearrangement. For each sample, productive Simpson clonality was calculated as the square root of Simpson's diversity index over productive rearrangements. Entries here come from immuneACCESS through TCRdb and include only in-frame sequences with V and J called. Some clones fail to appear in such tables; in the studies checked, an unresolved V gene covers under half of the shortfall, and the cause of the remainder is unknown. Clone size and V and J calls were adopted from that table, with D and trimming inferred from the DNA. For this sample there are roughly 48,000 clones; more than 70% appear just once. The ten biggest clones cover approximately 5.2% of the sample.

The CDR3, cysteine through phenylalanine, is 15 amino acids long. CDR3 DNA only is kept here, 45 bases in frame from base 1. V lost 5 bases and J lost 9 bases, and the count of bases not matched to a germline gene is 10. The germline V gene provides CDR1 SNHLY and CDR2 FYNNEI. General conclusions and limits of the study: The quantity of clinical and demographic metadata differed by source and by participant and was supplied without curation.

Concerning this clone itself: Its antigen target is currently unknown. Qualities for individual bases were not recorded, and no much larger clone is one base off.

This chain joins TRBV2 to TRBJ1-6, with 7 bases aligning to TRBD1. This TCR was sampled from a human donor in a cohort sampled during active COVID-19. The sequenced sample consisted of peripheral blood. The sequence in DNA is TGTGCCAGCAGTCCCGGACAGGATAAAAGTTCACCCCTCCACTTT. Translated, this gives CASSPGQDKSSPLHF.